The sequence of this TCR beta chain was determined in a study of cytomegalovirus exposure and HLA in healthy donors. Broader study findings: For cytomegalovirus status, the classifier reportedly gave diagnoses with high specificity and sensitivity. In vitro checks showed that a few CMV-associated chains really do target CMV antigens.

Per germline, CDR1 MNHEY and CDR2 SMNVEV (reference sequence). The J segment lost 5 bases and the V segment lost 4 bases, leaving 10 bases of the junction unmatched. This CDR3 is 15 amino acids long. Concerning this clone: Its specificity is not known.

Assay used: immunoSEQ multiplex PCR; TCRdb lists only in-frame clones, some missing. The sample holds about 160,000 clones, less than 90% seen once. This chain joins TRBV27 and TRBJ1-2, with TRBD1 identical over 7 bases. The sequenced sample consisted of PBMCs. The receptor's source is a woman under 30 in good health and CMV-seronegative. The CDR3, as DNA: TGTGCCAGCAGTTCTCAAGGGGGCACGTGGTATGGCTACACCTTC. Protein: CASSSQGGTWYGYTF.